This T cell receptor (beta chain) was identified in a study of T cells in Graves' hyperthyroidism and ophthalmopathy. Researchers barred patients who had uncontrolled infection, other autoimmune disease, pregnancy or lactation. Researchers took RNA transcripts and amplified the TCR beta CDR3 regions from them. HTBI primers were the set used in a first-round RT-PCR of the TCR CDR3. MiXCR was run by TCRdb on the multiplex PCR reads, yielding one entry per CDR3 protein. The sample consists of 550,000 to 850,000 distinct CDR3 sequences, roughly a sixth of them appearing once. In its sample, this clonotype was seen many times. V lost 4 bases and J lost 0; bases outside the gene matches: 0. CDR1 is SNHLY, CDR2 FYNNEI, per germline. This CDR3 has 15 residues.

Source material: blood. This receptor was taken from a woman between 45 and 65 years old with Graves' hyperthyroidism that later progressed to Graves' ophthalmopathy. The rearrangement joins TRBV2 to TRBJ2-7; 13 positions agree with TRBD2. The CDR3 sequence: CASSGTSGGSYEQYF. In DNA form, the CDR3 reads TGTGCCAGCAGTGGGACTAGCGGGGGCTCCTACGAGCAGTACTTC.